These 28 T cell receptor beta chains were all obtained from the same sample, sequenced in a study of T cell repertoires in cytomegalovirus infection. TCRdb reprocessed the reads with MiXCR, giving one entry per CDR3 protein. This table holds approximately 700,000 distinct CDR3 sequences, approximately 40% found once. Sequenced sample: PBMCs. Source of these receptors: a human donor in good health (CMV status not recorded). Some clones in this sample may be carry-over from other donors' samples.

The chain employs TRBV4-2 and TRBJ2-7; D assignment may be TRBD1 or TRBD2 (6 bases each). Deletions cut 1 base from V and 0 bases from J, with 10 bases between. This CDR3 comprises 15 residues. Germline assignment: CDR1 LGHNA and CDR2 YNFKEQ. The CDR3 is CASSQGRDTSYEQYF. Here the CDR3 DNA reads TGTGCCAGCAGCCAAGGGAGGGACACCTCCTACGAGCAGTACTTC.

About this clonotype itself: At one of its ends the junction is not consistent with the germline gene, which may arise from a read error. The chain recombines TRBV12-3 or TRBV12-4 with TRBJ1-2, with 7 bases aligning to TRBD1. The CDR3 has 12 residues. The CDR3 sequence is CASSYGGGAALF. The DNA for the CDR3 is TGTGCCAGCAGTTATGGAGGGGGCGCGGCACTCTTC.

The chain recombines TRBV15 with TRBJ1-4; TRBD1 matches at 9 bases. The CDR3 runs 14 residues. CDR1 is LNHNV and CDR2 is YYDKDF in the germline V gene (reference sequence). Trimming took 5 bases from V and 7 from J; bases not matched to a gene: 5. The CDR3: CATSEGQGSEKLFF. The CDR3 DNA is TGTGCCACCAGCGAGGGACAGGGCTCTGAAAAACTGTTTTTT.

The rearrangement joins TRBV28 to TRBJ1-1; D is perhaps TRBD1 (6 bases). The germline V gene encodes CDR1 MDHEN and CDR2 SYDVKM. The V and J ends lost 5 bases and 6 bases respectively, with 16 bases between them. This CDR3 spans 14 amino acids. CDR3 nucleotide sequence: TGTGCCAGCAGTCCATTTACAGGGTACGCTGAAGCTTTCTTT. Translating gives CASSPFTGYAEAFF.

This chain links TRBV2 with TRBJ1-1, with no clear D. The CDR3 length is 15 residues. The germline V gene has CDR1 SNHLY and CDR2 FYNNEI. V was shortened by 7 bases and J by 1 base, with 16 bases between the two germline ends. Written as DNA, the CDR3 is TGTGCCAGCATTCCGGACCGCCAAGGGAACACTGAAGCTTTCTTT. Translated: CASIPDRQGNTEAFF.

This clonotype showed up just a few times. The chain joins TRBV12-3 or TRBV12-4 to TRBJ2-1; D perhaps matches TRBD1 (5 bases). This CDR3 contains 14 residues. Trimming took off 6 bases at V and 2 bases at J, with 11 bases between the two ends. DNA for the CDR3: TGTGCCAGCAGGCCAAACAGGCCCTACAATGAGCAGTTCTTC. Protein sequence: CASRPNRPYNEQFF.

The table lists this clonotype with many counts. The V gene is TRBV28, the J gene TRBJ2-7; TRBD1 matches at 10 bases. With V trimmed by 6 bases and J by 2 bases, 16 bases remained unmatched. CDR3 size: 18 residues. Per the germline V gene, CDR1 is MDHEN and CDR2 is SYDVKM. CDR3: CASSPPTGGAVSPYEQYF. CDR3 DNA: TGTGCCAGCAGCCCCCCGACAGGGGGCGCGGTATCCCCCTACGAGCAGTACTTC.

The CDR3 sequence is CASSSATLKDTQYF. The CDR3 DNA reads TGTGCCAGCAGTTCCGCGACCCTCAAAGATACGCAGTATTTT. The rearrangement uses TRBV12-3 or TRBV12-4 and TRBJ2-3; no clear D. Trimming left V 4 bases short and J 5 bases short, with 13 bases between. This CDR3 contains 14 residues.

This clonotype was found a few times. The gene calls are TRBV25-1 and TRBJ2-3, with no clear D. This CDR3 region has 13 residues. The V end was cut by 8 bases, the J end by 3 bases, with 12 bases between. Germline V gene lookup returns CDR1 MGHDK and CDR2 SYGVNS. CDR3 loop: CASLGISTDTQYF. The CDR3 DNA reads as TGTGCCAGCCTTGGCATTAGTACAGATACGCAGTATTTT.

The chain recombines TRBV7-2 with TRBJ1-4; possible D gene TRBD1, 6 bases. The CDR3 is 17 amino acids. V was trimmed by 1 base and J by 8 bases, leaving 20 bases between them. The germline gives CDR1 SGHTA, CDR2 FQGNSA. The CDR3 protein is CASSLEGGGLGREKLFF. The CDR3 DNA follows: TGTGCCAGCAGCTTAGAGGGGGGGGGGTTGGGTCGGGAAAAACTGTTTTTT.

This clonotype has more than one count but fewer than ten. This chain links TRBV6-1 with TRBJ1-4; perhaps TRBD1 as D (5 bases). The CDR3 has 15 residues. Trimming took 8 bases from V and 4 from J, leaving 17 bases between them. Germline CDR1 reads MNHNS; CDR2 reads SASEGT. CDR3 in amino acids: CASGPSAGLNEKLFF. The CDR3 DNA follows: TGTGCCAGCGGACCTTCGGCGGGGCTTAATGAAAAACTGTTTTTT.

The rearrangement uses TRBV19 and TRBJ1-5, with D perhaps TRBD1 (6 bases). CDR3 length: 16 residues. Germline V gene data show CDR1 as LNHDA and CDR2 as SQIVND (reference sequence). V was shortened by 9 bases and J by 11 bases, with 29 bases between the two germline ends. CDR3 in DNA: TGTGCCAGCAGAACAGGGATCAGGTCCGTATTCGCGTCCCAGCATTTT. Translation gives CASRTGIRSVFASQHF.

This clonotype was recorded a few times. This chain links TRBV20-1 with TRBJ2-1, with TRBD1 as a possible D gene (6 bases). Germline assignment: CDR1 DFQATT and CDR2 SNEGSKA (reference sequence). The CDR3 covers 13 residues. V gave up 3 bases and J gave up 9 bases, with 15 bases separating them. As DNA, the CDR3 is TGCAGTGCTAGGATACAGGGTTTTGGTGAGCAGTTCTTC. This codes for CSARIQGFGEQFF.

This clonotype was detected many times. The DNA for the CDR3 is TGCAGTGCCAGAAGACAGGGGGCCCCCTACGAGCAGTACTTC. As protein: CSARRQGAPYEQYF. The gene calls are TRBV20-1 and TRBJ2-7; the match to TRBD1 covers 10 bases. Germline values: CDR1 DFQATT, CDR2 SNEGSKA (reference sequence). V trimming: 6 bases; J trimming: 2 bases; junction bases outside the gene matches: 7. This CDR3 spans 14 amino acids.

The rearrangement links TRBV4-1 to TRBJ1-6, with D possibly TRBD1 on 6 matching bases. The germline V gene has CDR1 MGHRA and CDR2 YSYEKL. The length of the CDR3 is 14 residues. V was clipped by 1 base and J by 14 bases, with 15 bases between them. This chain's CDR3 is CASSQGGQSSSLHF. CDR3 bases: TGCGCCAGCAGCCAAGGCGGACAGTCAAGCTCCCTCCACTTT.

This clonotype appeared a few times. The chain couples TRBV3-1 to TRBJ2-5; D unresolved. CDR3 length: 15 residues. Germline V CDR1 and CDR2: LGHDT, YNNKEL (reference sequence). Trimming shortened V by 0 bases and J by 0 bases, and 8 bases separated the two germline ends. The CDR3 nucleotides are TGTGCCAGCAGCCAAGATGAAGTGGACCAAGAGACCCAGTACTTC. It yields the protein CASSQDEVDQETQYF.

This chain links TRBV6-2 or TRBV6-3 with TRBJ2-5, with D tentatively TRBD1 or TRBD2 (5 bases each). Germline CDR1 is MNHEY and CDR2 is SVGEGT. V gave up 1 base and J gave up 3 bases, with 9 bases separating them. There are 14 residues in the CDR3. CDR3 loop: CASSYWGLEETQYF. DNA of the CDR3: TGTGCCAGCAGTTACTGGGGGTTGGAAGAGACCCAGTACTTC.

This clonotype was detected many times. The V gene is TRBV12-3 or TRBV12-4, the J gene TRBJ2-1; 8 nucleotides align to TRBD1. The CDR3 sequence is 14 residues long. Trimming removed 4 bases from V and 8 bases from J; junction bases left unmatched: 7. The CDR3 spells CASSSGTGFYEQFF. Written as DNA, the CDR3 is TGTGCCAGCAGTTCCGGGACAGGATTCTATGAGCAGTTCTTC.

The V and J genes are TRBV25-1 and TRBJ2-1; D is unresolved. V shed 4 bases and J shed 3 bases, with 10 bases lying between them. From germline, CDR1 is MGHDK and CDR2 SYGVNS. This CDR3 region has 14 residues. The CDR3 sequence is CASSVADFYNEQFF. The CDR3 DNA reads TGTGCCAGCAGTGTCGCGGATTTCTACAATGAGCAGTTCTTC.

This clonotype has only a few counts. The chain couples TRBV27 to TRBJ1-5, with no clear D. V was shortened by 5 bases and J by 2 bases, with 13 bases between the two germline ends. This CDR3 has 15 amino acids. Germline V gives CDR1 MNHEY, CDR2 SMNVEV (reference sequence). CDR3 DNA: TGTGCCAGCAGTCCATACCAAGGTGGCAATCAGCCCCAGCATTTT. Encoded protein: CASSPYQGGNQPQHF.

This clonotype was recorded a few times. The V call is TRBV27, the J call TRBJ1-5, with D possibly matching TRBD1 (5 bases). Germline values: CDR1 MNHEY, CDR2 SMNVEV (reference sequence). Trimming cost V 3 bases and J 3 bases, with 12 bases left between them. This CDR3 is built from 15 residues. The CDR3 DNA is TGTGCCAGCAGTTTGATAGGGGCGAACAATCAGCCCCAGCATTTT. Translation gives CASSLIGANNQPQHF.

To note about this clonotype: The conserved closing phenylalanine or tryptophan is absent in this CDR3, likely reflecting a read error. J is TRBJ2-2 and V is TRBV7-3, with D possibly matching TRBD1 (7 bases). Germline values: CDR1 SGHTA, CDR2 FQGTGA. V was trimmed by 6 bases and J by 4 bases, leaving 18 bases between them. The CDR3 covers 16 residues. CDR3 bases: TGTGCCAGCAGTTTAGGAGGGACAGTAAGCACCGGGGAGCTGTTTTTG. This translates into CASSLGGTVSTGELFL.

Concerning this clonotype itself: A read error may produce the germline difference seen at one junction end. This sequence joins TRBV7-9 and TRBJ2-1, with D maybe TRBD1 (6 bases). Germline-derived CDR1 and CDR2 are SEHNR and FQNEAQ (reference sequence). The CDR3 is made up of 14 amino acids. The CDR3 region has the DNA TGTGCCAGCAGCGGTCGGGACATCTACAATGATCAGTTCTTC. It encodes CASSGRDIYNDQFF.

This clonotype was found a few times. This chain joins TRBV20-1 and TRBJ2-1; 7 positions agree with TRBD2. This CDR3 is built from 16 residues. Germline assignment: CDR1 DFQATT and CDR2 SNEGSKA (reference sequence). J lost 0 bases, V lost 3 bases, and 8 bases had no gene match. As DNA, the CDR3 is TGCAGTGCTAGGGAAAAGACTAGCAGCTCCTACAATGAGCAGTTCTTC. Translation: CSAREKTSSSYNEQFF.

CDR3 nucleotides: TGTGCCAGTAGTCCCCGGGGCTCTACAAATAACAATGAGCAGTTCTTC. Translated, it gives CASSPRGSTNNNEQFF. The chain recombines TRBV19 with TRBJ2-1; D is perhaps TRBD1 or TRBD2 (5 bases each). CDR1 and CDR2 (germline): LNHDA, SQIVND (reference sequence). Trimming stripped 5 bases from V and 5 bases from J, with 19 bases between. This CDR3 spans 16 amino acids.

The genes are TRBV4-2 and TRBJ1-2; TRBD1 aligns across 7 bases. The CDR3 contains 13 residues. The trim removed 0 bases at V and 8 bases at J, leaving 3 bases unmatched. CDR1 and CDR2 from the germline V gene are LGHNA and YNFKEQ. The CDR3 DNA sequence: TGTGCCAGCAGCCAAGATCAAGGGGGCGGCTACACCTTC. This sequence encodes CASSQDQGGGYTF.

This clonotype was seen a few times. One end of the junction is discordant with germline, which a read error may explain. The chain couples TRBV20-1 to TRBJ1-5; D possibly corresponds to TRBD1 (5 bases). This CDR3 region has 14 residues. Germline V lookup: CDR1 DFQATT, CDR2 SNEGSKA (reference sequence). The chain's CDR3 is CSTVPNLSNQPQHF. DNA of the CDR3: TGTTCGACAGTCCCAAACCTGAGCAATCAGCCCCAGCATTTT.

This clonotype was counted many times. The CDR3 nucleotides read TGTGCCAGCAGTCCTAATGCGGGGAACCTCAACACCGGGGAGCTGTTTTTT. Translation: CASSPNAGNLNTGELFF. The chain has TRBV7-8 and TRBJ2-2; tentatively, D is TRBD2 (6 bases). Germline values: CDR1 SGHVS, CDR2 FQNEAQ. This CDR3 is built from 17 residues. V shed 6 bases and J shed 2 bases, with 19 bases lying between them.